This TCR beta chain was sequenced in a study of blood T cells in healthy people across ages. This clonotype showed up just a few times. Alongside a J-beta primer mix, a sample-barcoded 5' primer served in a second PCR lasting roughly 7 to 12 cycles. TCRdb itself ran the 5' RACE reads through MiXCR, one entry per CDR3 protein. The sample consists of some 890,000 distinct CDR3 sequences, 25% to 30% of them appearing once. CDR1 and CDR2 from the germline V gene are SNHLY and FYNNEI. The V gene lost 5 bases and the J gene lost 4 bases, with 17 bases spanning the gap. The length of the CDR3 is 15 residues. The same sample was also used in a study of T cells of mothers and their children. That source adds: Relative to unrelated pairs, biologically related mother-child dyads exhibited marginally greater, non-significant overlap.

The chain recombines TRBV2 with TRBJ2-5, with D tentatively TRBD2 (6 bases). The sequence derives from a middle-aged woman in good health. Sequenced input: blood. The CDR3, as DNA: TGTGCCAGCAGTCGGGACTCATCTAACGCAGAGACCCAGTACTTC. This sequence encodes CASSRDSSNAETQYF.